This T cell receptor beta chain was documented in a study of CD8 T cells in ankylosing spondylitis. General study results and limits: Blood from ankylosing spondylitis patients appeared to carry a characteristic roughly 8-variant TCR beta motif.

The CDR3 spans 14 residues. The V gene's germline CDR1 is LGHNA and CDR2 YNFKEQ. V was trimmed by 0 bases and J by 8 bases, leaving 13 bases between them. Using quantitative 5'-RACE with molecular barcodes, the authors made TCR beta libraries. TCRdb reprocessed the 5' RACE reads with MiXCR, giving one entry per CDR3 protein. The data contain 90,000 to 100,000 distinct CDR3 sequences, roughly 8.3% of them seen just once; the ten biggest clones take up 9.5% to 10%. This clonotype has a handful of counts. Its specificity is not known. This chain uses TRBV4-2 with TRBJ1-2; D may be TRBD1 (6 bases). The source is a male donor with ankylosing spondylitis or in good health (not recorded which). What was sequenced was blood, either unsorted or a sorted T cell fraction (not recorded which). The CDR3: CASSQEGGAGGYTF. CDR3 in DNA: TGTGCCAGCAGCCAAGAAGGGGGGGCGGGAGGCTACACCTTC.